Shown below are 25 T cell receptor beta chains from a single sample sequenced in a study of blood T cell repertoires in COVID-19. Profiling relied on immunoSEQ multiplex PCR, and the TCRdb table lists in-frame clones only, not all of them. The sample includes some 310,000 clones, over 85% of them seen just once. Sequencing input: PBMCs or T cells enriched from blood (not recorded which). Receptor source: a woman aged 25 to 45 who had recovered from COVID-19.

Only one count was recorded for this clone. The chain recombines TRBV6-2 or TRBV6-3 with TRBJ2-1, with 8 bases identical to TRBD2. The CDR3 has 18 amino acids. Per the germline V gene, CDR1 is MNHEY and CDR2 is SVGEGT. V was pared by 2 bases and J by 10 bases, with 19 bases of the junction left unmatched. Here the CDR3 reads CASSYGNFGREVLREQFF. The CDR3 DNA reads as TGTGCCAGCAGTTACGGGAATTTCGGGCGGGAGGTCCTCCGGGAGCAGTTCTTC.

The chain links TRBV4-1 to TRBJ2-7, with TRBD2 matching 7 bases. Trimming took 4 bases from V and 3 from J; bases not matched to a gene: 9. CDR1 and CDR2 (germline): MGHRA, YSYEKL. This CDR3 has 15 amino acids. The CDR3, as DNA: TGCGCCAGCAGCCCACAAGGTGGGGGGGTCTACGAGCAGTACTTC. This translates into CASSPQGGGVYEQYF.

The J gene is TRBJ2-1, the V gene TRBV5-5, with D perhaps TRBD1 (5 bases). The CDR3 covers 14 residues. Germline CDR1 is SGHKS and CDR2 is YYEKEE (reference sequence). The germline V and J ends were trimmed by 4 bases and 2 bases, with 10 bases remaining between them. The CDR3 loop reads CASSHPTAYNEQFF. The CDR3 DNA reads TGTGCCAGCAGCCACCCGACAGCCTACAATGAGCAGTTCTTC.

The rearrangement links TRBV5-1 to TRBJ2-3; D may be TRBD1 (6 bases). The CDR3 has 16 amino acids. Germline CDR1 is SGHRS and CDR2 is YFSETQ. V was shortened by 5 bases and J by 2 bases, with 18 bases between the two germline ends. CDR3: CASSYYGQINTDTQYF. CDR3 sequence (DNA): TGCGCCAGCAGTTACTATGGACAGATAAACACAGATACGCAGTATTTT. The variable domain in full, with the rest retrieved from reference TRBV5-1 and TRBJ2-3, is KAGVTQTPRYLIKTRGQQVTLSCSPISGHRSVSWYQQTPGQGLQFLFEYFSETQRNKGNFPGRFSGRQFSNSRSEMNVSTLELGDSALYLCASSYYGQINTDTQYFGPGTRLTVL.

A single count supports this clone. The chain has TRBV7-9 and TRBJ1-2, with unresolved D. V gave up 0 bases and J gave up 8 bases, with 4 bases separating them. Germline loops: CDR1 SEHNR, CDR2 FQNEAQ (reference sequence). The CDR3 sequence is 11 residues long. Here the CDR3 DNA reads TGTGCCAGCAGCTTAGCGGAGGGCTACACCTTC. It is translated as CASSLAEGYTF.

The DNA of the CDR3 is TGTGCCAGTAGTACCGGGACTAGCGGTCTAAGGACCTACAATGAGCAGTTCTTC. This codes for CASSTGTSGLRTYNEQFF. The rearrangement links TRBV19 to TRBJ2-1, with TRBD2 matching 11 bases. This CDR3 contains 18 residues. Per the germline V gene, CDR1 is LNHDA and CDR2 is SQIVND (reference sequence). Trimming cost V 4 bases and J 2 bases; bases outside gene matches: 10.

This clone was seen more than once but under ten times. The chain joins TRBV3-1 (or the pseudogene TRBV3-2) to TRBJ2-1; no definite D call. Germline CDR1 and CDR2: LGHDT and YNNKEL (reference sequence). Trimming removed 3 bases from V and 8 bases from J, with 8 bases in between. CDR3 length: 12 amino acids. The DNA of the CDR3 is TGTGCCAGCAGCCACTTATCAGATGAGCAGTTCTTC. It yields the protein CASSHLSDEQFF.

The chain combines TRBV4-1 with TRBJ1-6, with 11 bases lining up with TRBD1. J was trimmed by 9 bases and V by 4 bases; bases with no gene match: 5. The CDR3 totals 15 residues. Per germline, CDR1 MGHRA and CDR2 YSYEKL. The CDR3 DNA sequence: TGCGCCAGCAGCCCCGGACAGGGGGCGAGTTCACCCCTCCACTTT. It is translated as CASSPGQGASSPLHF.

The table lists this clone with a count of one. The rearrangement uses TRBV11-2 and TRBJ2-7; 7 nucleotides align to TRBD2. The CDR3 sequence is 14 residues long. Trimming removed 4 bases from V and 4 bases from J; junction bases left unmatched: 7. Germline CDR1 reads SGHAT; CDR2 reads FQNNGV. The CDR3 is CASSSLAEGYEQYF. The CDR3 DNA follows: TGTGCCAGCAGCTCCCTAGCGGAGGGGTACGAGCAGTACTTC.

This chain connects TRBV25-1 to TRBJ1-1; TRBD1 matches at 9 bases. CDR1 is MGHDK and CDR2 is SYGVNS in the germline V gene. This CDR3 has 15 residues. The J segment lost 11 bases and the V segment lost 1 base, leaving 11 bases of the junction unmatched. The CDR3 DNA follows: TGTGCCAGCAGTGAATCGTGGACAGGGGCCCGGGACGCTTTCTTT. As protein: CASSESWTGARDAFF.

In its sample, this clone was seen a few times. The V call is TRBV15, the J call TRBJ1-4; D is undetermined. The V gene's germline CDR1 is LNHNV and CDR2 YYDKDF (reference sequence). This CDR3 has 15 amino acids. V was pared by 5 bases and J by 4 bases, with 14 bases between. In DNA, the CDR3 is TGTGCCACCAGCCAAAGAGTGGGGAGTAATGAAAAACTGTTTTTT. Amino acids: CATSQRVGSNEKLFF. Together with reference TRBV15 and TRBJ1-4, the CDR3 gives the full variable domain: DAMVIQNPRYQVTQFGKPVTLSCSQTLNHNVMYWYQQKSSQAPKLLFHYYDKDFNNEADTPDNFQSRRPNTSFCFLDIRSPGLGDTAMYLCATSQRVGSNEKLFFGSGTQLSVL.

This clone was seen only once. The chain is built from TRBV19 and TRBJ2-7, with a possible D match to TRBD1 (5 bases). Deletions cut 2 bases from V and 1 base from J, with 9 bases between. The CDR3 covers 14 residues. CDR1 is LNHDA and CDR2 is SQIVND in the germline V gene (reference sequence). In DNA form, the CDR3 reads TGTGCCAGTAGTATATCAGGGTGGTCCTACGAGCAGTACTTC. Translating it yields CASSISGWSYEQYF.

This clone has a single count. The genes are TRBV7-6 and TRBJ1-4, with D hard to call. The V gene's germline CDR1 is SGHVS and CDR2 FNYEAQ. The CDR3 consists of 14 residues. Trimming shortened V by 4 bases and J by 5 bases, and 11 bases separated the two germline ends. The CDR3 here is CASSSSGINEKLFF. Written as DNA, the CDR3 is TGTGCCAGCAGCTCCTCCGGGATAAATGAAAAACTGTTTTTT.

This chain links TRBV5-4 with TRBJ1-1; D not certain. This CDR3 has 14 amino acids. The germline V and J ends were trimmed by 3 bases and 7 bases, with 16 bases remaining between them. Germline V gene data show CDR1 as SGHNT and CDR2 as YYREEE (reference sequence). DNA for the CDR3: TGTGCCAGCAGCTGGGGTGGGAGGGCCAGTGAAGCTTTCTTT. Protein: CASSWGGRASEAFF.

The chain has TRBV7-9 and TRBJ2-1; 7 positions agree with TRBD2. The CDR3 length is 14 residues. The ends lost 1 base at V and 5 bases at J; junction bases unmatched: 2. Germline loops: CDR1 SEHNR, CDR2 FQNEAQ (reference sequence). CDR3 nucleotides: TGTGCCAGCAGCTTAGGCGGGACTAACAATGAGCAGTTCTTC. Protein: CASSLGGTNNEQFF.

The V and J genes are TRBV12-5 and TRBJ2-7; no definite D call. Germline CDR1 LGHNT, CDR2 FRNRAP. V shed 2 bases and J shed 6 bases, with 8 bases lying between them. The CDR3 consists of 12 residues. This CDR3 reads CASGLYSREQYF. As DNA, the CDR3 is TGTGCTAGTGGTTTGTACAGCCGCGAGCAGTACTTC.

The gene calls are TRBV19 and TRBJ2-3; D remains unclear. V lost 4 bases, J lost 0 bases, and 11 bases lay in between. Germline lookup yields CDR1 LNHDA and CDR2 SQIVND (reference sequence). CDR3 length: 15 amino acids. Here the CDR3 reads CASSTTATSTDTQYF. The CDR3 bases are TGTGCCAGTAGTACAACGGCGACTAGCACAGATACGCAGTATTTT. Filled out from reference TRBV19 and TRBJ2-3, the complete variable domain reads DGGITQSPKYLFRKEGQNVTLSCEQNLNHDAMYWYRQDPGQGLRLIYYSQIVNDFQKGDIAEGYSVSREKKESFPLTVTSAQKNPTAFYLCASSTTATSTDTQYFGPGTRLTVL.

This clone has just one count. V usage is TRBV2 and J usage is TRBJ2-2; 9 bases are shared with TRBD2. J gave up 7 bases and V 6 bases, and 6 bases lay outside the gene matches. CDR3 length: 14 amino acids. Per the germline V gene, CDR1 is SNHLY and CDR2 is FYNNEI. The CDR3 DNA follows: TGTGCCAGCAGCCTAGCGGGAATGGTCGGGGAGCTGTTTTTT. Its protein product is CASSLAGMVGELFF.

This clone was counted a single time. The CDR3 coding sequence is TGTGCCAGCAGTTCCCCCCGAAGCGGGAAGCCAACCGGGGAGCTGTTTTTT. Translation gives CASSSPRSGKPTGELFF. V gene TRBV27 combines with J gene TRBJ2-2; 7 bases align to TRBD2. Germline CDR1 MNHEY, CDR2 SMNVEV (reference sequence). V lost 4 bases, J lost 5 bases, and 13 bases stayed unmatched. The CDR3 is 17 residues long.

The CDR3 is CASSPPGLAGDEQYF. CDR3 bases: TGTGCCAGCAGTCCACCGGGACTAGCGGGTGACGAGCAGTACTTC. The V call is TRBV6-2 or TRBV6-3, the J call TRBJ2-7; 12 positions agree with TRBD2. Trimming cost V 5 bases and J 5 bases; bases outside gene matches: 7. The germline V gene has CDR1 MNHEY and CDR2 SVGEGT. CDR3 length: 15 amino acids.

The rearrangement links TRBV7-9 to TRBJ2-7; the D is unclear. This CDR3 contains 16 residues. Germline V gene lookup returns CDR1 SEHNR and CDR2 FQNEAQ (reference sequence). With 4 bases removed from V and 2 bases from J, the gap between germline ends came to 18 bases. CDR3 DNA: TGTGCCAGCAGCTCCGGCCTCCTGAGAGGAGCCTACGAGCAGTACTTC. It codes for CASSSGLLRGAYEQYF.

This clone was picked up a small number of times. The V and J genes are TRBV4-1 and TRBJ1-5, with 7 bases matching TRBD1. Germline CDR1 and CDR2: MGHRA and YSYEKL. This CDR3 contains 17 residues. V lost 2 bases and J lost 0; bases outside the gene matches: 7. The CDR3 DNA sequence: TGCGCCAGCAGCCAAACAAGGGACAGCCATAGCAATCAGCCCCAGCATTTT. Translated, it gives CASSQTRDSHSNQPQHF.

This sequence joins TRBV7-2 and TRBJ1-3; D unclear. Germline assignment: CDR1 SGHTA and CDR2 FQGNSA. This CDR3 has 15 residues. V lost 1 base and J lost 1, with 8 bases in between. Here the CDR3 reads CASSLESVSGNTIYF. CDR3 DNA sequence: TGTGCCAGCAGCTTAGAATCAGTTTCTGGAAACACCATATATTTT.

The rearrangement uses TRBV30 and TRBJ1-5; D is perhaps TRBD1 (5 bases). The CDR3 totals 13 residues. Germline V gene sequence: CDR1 GTSNPN, CDR2 SVGIG (reference sequence). V was cut by 4 bases and J by 5 bases, with 12 bases left in between. This CDR3 is CAWNSGEYQPQHF. In DNA form, the CDR3 reads TGTGCCTGGAATTCGGGGGAATATCAGCCCCAGCATTTT.

The chain joins TRBV28 to TRBJ2-7; 7 bases match TRBD1. Trimming cost V 3 bases and J 0 bases; bases outside gene matches: 2. The CDR3 extends over 14 amino acids. Looked up from germline, CDR1 is MDHEN and CDR2 is SYDVKM. The CDR3 here is CASSLTGLSYEQYF. The CDR3 region has the DNA TGTGCCAGCAGTTTGACAGGGCTCTCCTACGAGCAGTACTTC.